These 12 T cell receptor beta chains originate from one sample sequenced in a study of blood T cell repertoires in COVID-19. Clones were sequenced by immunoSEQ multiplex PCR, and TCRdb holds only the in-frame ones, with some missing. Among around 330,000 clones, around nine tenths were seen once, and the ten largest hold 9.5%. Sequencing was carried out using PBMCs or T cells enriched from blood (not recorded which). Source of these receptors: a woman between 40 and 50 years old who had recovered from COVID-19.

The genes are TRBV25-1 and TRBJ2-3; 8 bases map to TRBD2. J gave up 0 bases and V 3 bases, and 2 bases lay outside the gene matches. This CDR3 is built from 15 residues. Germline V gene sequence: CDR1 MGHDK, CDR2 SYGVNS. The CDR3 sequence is CASSDGRESTDTQYF. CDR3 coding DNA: TGTGCCAGCAGTGACGGGAGGGAGAGCACAGATACGCAGTATTTT.

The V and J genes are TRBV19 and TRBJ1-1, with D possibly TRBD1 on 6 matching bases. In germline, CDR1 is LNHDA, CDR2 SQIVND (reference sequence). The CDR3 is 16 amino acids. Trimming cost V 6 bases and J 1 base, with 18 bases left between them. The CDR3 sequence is CASRKSGHRGNTEAFF. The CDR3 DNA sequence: TGTGCCAGTAGGAAATCGGGACACCGGGGGAACACTGAAGCTTTCTTT.

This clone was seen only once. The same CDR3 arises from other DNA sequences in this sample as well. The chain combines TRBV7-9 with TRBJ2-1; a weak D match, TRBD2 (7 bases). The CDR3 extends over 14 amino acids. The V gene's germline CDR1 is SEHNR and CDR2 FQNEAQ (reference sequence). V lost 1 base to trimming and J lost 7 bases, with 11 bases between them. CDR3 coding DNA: TGTGCCAGCAGCTTAGATGGGGGGGCAAATGAGCAGTTCTTC. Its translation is CASSLDGGANEQFF. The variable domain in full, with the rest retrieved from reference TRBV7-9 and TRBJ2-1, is DTGVSQNPRHKITKRGQNVTFRCDPISEHNRLYWYRQTLGQGPEFLTYFQNEAQLEKSRLLSDRFSAERPKGSFSTLEIQRTEQGDSAMYLCASSLDGGANEQFFGPGTRLTVL.

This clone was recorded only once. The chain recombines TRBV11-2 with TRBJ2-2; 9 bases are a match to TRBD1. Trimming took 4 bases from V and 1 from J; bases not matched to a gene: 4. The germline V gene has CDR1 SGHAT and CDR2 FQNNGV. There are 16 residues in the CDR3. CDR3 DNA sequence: TGTGCCAGCAGCTCGTGGACAGGGGTGAACACCGGGGAGCTGTTTTTT. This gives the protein CASSSWTGVNTGELFF.

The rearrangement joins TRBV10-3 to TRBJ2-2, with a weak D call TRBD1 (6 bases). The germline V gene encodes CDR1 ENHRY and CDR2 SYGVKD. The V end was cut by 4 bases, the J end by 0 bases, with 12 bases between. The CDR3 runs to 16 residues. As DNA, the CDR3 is TGTGCCATCAGTGGTGAATGGGACACGAACACCGGGGAGCTGTTTTTT. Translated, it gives CAISGEWDTNTGELFF.

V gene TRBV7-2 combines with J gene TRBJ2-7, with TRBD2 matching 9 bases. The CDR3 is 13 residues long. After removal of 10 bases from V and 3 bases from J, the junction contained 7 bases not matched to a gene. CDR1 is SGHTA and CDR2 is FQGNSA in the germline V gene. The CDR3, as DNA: TGTGCCACCCGAGCGGGAGGAAGCTACGAGCAGTACTTC. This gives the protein CATRAGGSYEQYF.

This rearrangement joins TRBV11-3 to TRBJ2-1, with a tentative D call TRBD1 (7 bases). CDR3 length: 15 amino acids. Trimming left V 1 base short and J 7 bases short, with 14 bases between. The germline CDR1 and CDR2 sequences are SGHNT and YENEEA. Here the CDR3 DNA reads TGTGCCAGCAGCTTAGCGGGAGACAGGGCGAATGAGCAGTTCTTC. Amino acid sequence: CASSLAGDRANEQFF.

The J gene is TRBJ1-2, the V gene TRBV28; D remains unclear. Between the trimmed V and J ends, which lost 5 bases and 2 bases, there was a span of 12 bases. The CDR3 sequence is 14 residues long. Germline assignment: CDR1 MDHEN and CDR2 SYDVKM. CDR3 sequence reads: CASSPAGLNYGYTF. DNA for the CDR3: TGTGCCAGCAGTCCCGCGGGGTTGAACTATGGCTACACCTTC.

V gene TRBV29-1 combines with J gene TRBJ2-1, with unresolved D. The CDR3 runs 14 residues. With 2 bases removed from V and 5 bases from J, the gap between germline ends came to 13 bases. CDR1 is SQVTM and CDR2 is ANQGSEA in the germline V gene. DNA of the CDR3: TGCAGCGTTGAATCACCGATTAGAGACAATGAGCAGTTCTTC. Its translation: CSVESPIRDNEQFF.

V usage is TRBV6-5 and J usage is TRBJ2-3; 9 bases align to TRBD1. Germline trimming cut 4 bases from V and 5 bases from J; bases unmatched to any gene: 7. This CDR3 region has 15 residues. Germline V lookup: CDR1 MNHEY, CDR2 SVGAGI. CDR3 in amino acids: CASSSPTGGKDTQYF. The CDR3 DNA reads TGTGCCAGCAGTTCCCCGACAGGGGGAAAAGATACGCAGTATTTT.

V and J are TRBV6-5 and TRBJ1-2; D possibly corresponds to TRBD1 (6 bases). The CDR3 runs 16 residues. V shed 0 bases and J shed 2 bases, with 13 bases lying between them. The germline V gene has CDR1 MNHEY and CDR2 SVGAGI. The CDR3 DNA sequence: TGTGCCAGCAGTTACTCTTGGGACACAAAAAACTATGGCTACACCTTC. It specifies CASSYSWDTKNYGYTF.

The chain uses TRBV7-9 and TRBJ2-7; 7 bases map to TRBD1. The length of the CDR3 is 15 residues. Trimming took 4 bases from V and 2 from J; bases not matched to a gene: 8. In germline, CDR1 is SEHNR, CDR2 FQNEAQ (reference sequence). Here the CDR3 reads CASSSDRVRTYEQYF. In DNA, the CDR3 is TGTGCCAGCAGCTCCGACAGGGTTCGGACCTACGAGCAGTACTTC.